The 27 T cell receptor beta chains below all came from one sample that was sequenced in a study of cytomegalovirus exposure and HLA in healthy donors. 13 Jbeta primers and 60 Vbeta primers were used for the PCR. TCRdb keeps only in-frame clones here, not all; method: immunoSEQ multiplex PCR. The sample consists of approximately 150,000 clones, over 75% of them appearing once. The specimen was PBMCs. All receptors come from a woman between 25 and 40 years old in good health and CMV-seronegative.

The rearrangement joins TRBV7-3 to TRBJ1-6; D remains unclear. The CDR3 sequence is 16 residues long. Between the trimmed V and J ends, which lost 5 bases and 0 bases, there was a span of 11 bases. Germline CDR1 is SGHTA and CDR2 is FQGTGA. CDR3 in amino acids: CASSRPGSSYNSPLHF. The CDR3 nucleotides read TGTGCCAGCAGCCGGCCGGGGAGCTCCTATAATTCACCCCTCCACTTT.

This clone was seen a single time. The chain uses TRBV5-3 and TRBJ1-1; 8 bases match TRBD1. TRBV5-3 is an open reading frame whose function is uncertain. The junction had 0 bases not matched to a gene; V was cut back by 3 bases and J by 8 bases. CDR3 length: 11 amino acids. The CDR3 loop reads CARSWDREAFF. The CDR3 DNA follows: TGTGCCAGAAGCTGGGACAGGGAAGCTTTCTTT.

This clone was seen once. The chain links TRBV28 to TRBJ2-7; 16 nucleotides agree with TRBD2. Germline loops: CDR1 MDHEN, CDR2 SYDVKM. This CDR3 has 17 residues. V was pared by 6 bases and J by 2 bases, with 7 bases of the junction left unmatched. The CDR3 DNA reads TGTGCCAGCAGAAACCCGGGACTAGCGGGAGGGACCTACGAGCAGTACTTC. Translating gives CASRNPGLAGGTYEQYF.

V gene TRBV15 combines with J gene TRBJ2-3; possible D gene TRBD1, 6 bases. The CDR3 contains 18 residues. Germline-derived CDR1 and CDR2 are LNHNV and YYDKDF (reference sequence). With 0 bases removed from V and 4 bases from J, the gap between germline ends came to 20 bases. CDR3 loop: CATSRDRLRGSVADTQYF. Here the CDR3 DNA reads TGTGCCACCAGCAGAGATCGGTTAAGGGGGAGCGTCGCAGATACGCAGTATTTT.

The DNA for the CDR3 is TGTGCCAGCAGGGAATCTCCGGGACTAGCGGAAGAGACCCAGTACTTC. Protein sequence: CASRESPGLAEETQYF. This chain joins TRBV27 and TRBJ2-5; 11 nucleotides match TRBD2. CDR3 size: 16 residues. The V segment lost 6 bases and the J segment 3 bases; nucleotides outside the gene matches: 9. Germline V gives CDR1 MNHEY, CDR2 SMNVEV (reference sequence).

Concerning this clone itself: Within the sample, other DNA sequences also encode this same CDR3. The chain uses TRBV29-1 and TRBJ2-5, with 9 bases that match TRBD1. Germline CDR1 SQVTM, CDR2 ANQGSEA. Trimming at V came to 1 base and at J to 4 bases, leaving 7 bases not matched to a gene. The CDR3 is 15 amino acids. The CDR3 DNA follows: TGCAGCGTTGAAGGACAGGGGGGCCTGCGAGAGACCCAGTACTTC. It is translated as CSVEGQGGLRETQYF.

V gene TRBV12-5 combines with J gene TRBJ1-1, with D hard to call. This CDR3 region has 13 residues. The V gene lost 7 bases and the J gene lost 1 base, with 10 bases spanning the gap. Germline assignment: CDR1 LGHNT and CDR2 FRNRAP. The CDR3 DNA is TGTGCTAGTGCCACCATAGCGAACACTGAAGCTTTCTTT. Its translation: CASATIANTEAFF.

The table lists this clone with a count of one. The V call is TRBV19, the J call TRBJ2-7; 7 nucleotides line up with TRBD1. Germline V gene data show CDR1 as LNHDA and CDR2 as SQIVND (reference sequence). V lost 6 bases to trimming and J lost 5 bases; unmatched junction nucleotides: 7. The CDR3 spans 13 residues. The chain's CDR3 is CASRRQGLDEQYF. The CDR3 DNA follows: TGTGCCAGTAGGAGACAGGGTCTCGACGAGCAGTACTTC.

The chain recombines TRBV5-4 with TRBJ1-6, with no clear D. CDR3 size: 15 residues. Germline V gene lookup returns CDR1 SGHNT and CDR2 YYREEE (reference sequence). V shed 4 bases and J shed 2 bases, with 10 bases lying between them. DNA of the CDR3: TGTGCCAGCAGCCTCGAACATGCCTATAATTCACCCCTCCACTTT. Protein product: CASSLEHAYNSPLHF.

The rearrangement joins TRBV7-8 to TRBJ1-4; TRBD1 matches 7 bases. The CDR3 loop spans 16 amino acids. Germline V lookup: CDR1 SGHVS, CDR2 FQNEAQ. With 2 bases clipped from V and 10 bases from J, the junction kept 13 bases outside the gene matches. The CDR3 DNA follows: TGTGCCAGCAGCTTATTTGGCAGGGAGGAGGGGGCAAAACTGTTTTTT. This encodes CASSLFGREEGAKLFF.

The chain employs TRBV7-9 and TRBJ1-3; D is uncertain. Trimming shortened V by 6 bases and J by 6 bases, and 9 bases separated the two germline ends. This CDR3 has 12 amino acids. Germline V gives CDR1 SEHNR, CDR2 FQNEAQ (reference sequence). DNA for the CDR3: TGTGCCAGCAGTCGAATAGTAAACACCATATATTTT. Translating it yields CASSRIVNTIYF.

This rearrangement joins TRBV18 to TRBJ1-4, with unresolved D. CDR1 is KGHSH and CDR2 is LQKENI in the germline V gene. CDR3 length equals 13 residues. V was trimmed by 0 bases and J by 13 bases, leaving 12 bases between them. CDR3 loop: CASSPPSSQVLFF. The CDR3 bases are TGTGCCAGCTCACCACCGTCGAGTCAGGTACTGTTTTTT.

This rearrangement joins TRBV5-6 to TRBJ2-2; 8 bases line up with TRBD1. The germline V gene encodes CDR1 SGHDT and CDR2 YYEEEE. This CDR3 region has 17 residues. V trimming: 5 bases; J trimming: 7 bases; junction bases outside the gene matches: 16. CDR3: CASSFMRARGQGGELFF. DNA of the CDR3: TGTGCCAGCAGTTTTATGCGAGCCAGGGGGCAGGGCGGGGAGCTGTTTTTT.

J is TRBJ1-5 and V is TRBV7-9; 8 nucleotides align to TRBD1. J lost 5 bases, V lost 8 bases, and 2 bases had no gene match. Germline V CDR1 and CDR2: SEHNR, FQNEAQ (reference sequence). CDR3 length: 12 residues. The CDR3: CASGQGDQPQHF. The CDR3 DNA reads TGTGCCAGCGGACAGGGAGATCAGCCCCAGCATTTT. Supplemented by reference TRBV7-9 and TRBJ1-5, the full variable domain reads DTGVSQNPRHKITKRGQNVTFRCDPISEHNRLYWYRQTLGQGPEFLTYFQNEAQLEKSRLLSDRFSAERPKGSFSTLEIQRTEQGDSAMYLCASGQGDQPQHFGDGTRLSIL.

Here the CDR3 reads CASSPRRDITGELFF. Written as DNA, the CDR3 is TGTGCCAGCAGTCCCCGCAGGGATATCACCGGGGAGCTGTTTTTT. J is TRBJ2-2 and V is TRBV6-5; maybe TRBD1 (5 bases). Germline V CDR1 and CDR2: MNHEY, SVGAGI. V lost 5 bases and J lost 4, with 14 bases in between. This CDR3 has 15 amino acids.

V usage is TRBV6-5 and J usage is TRBJ2-3, with D perhaps matching TRBD2 (6 bases). From germline, CDR1 is MNHEY and CDR2 SVGAGI. The germline V and J ends were trimmed by 3 bases and 1 base, with 11 bases remaining between them. The CDR3 contains 15 residues. The CDR3 DNA reads as TGTGCCAGCAGTTATAGGACGGGGGGCACAGATACGCAGTATTTT. Its translation is CASSYRTGGTDTQYF.

The chain employs TRBV2 and TRBJ2-3; TRBD2 agrees at 11 bases. Germline V gene sequence: CDR1 SNHLY, CDR2 FYNNEI. V dropped 3 bases and J dropped 3; count of bases not matched to a gene: 11. The CDR3 contains 18 residues. CDR3 sequence (DNA): TGTGCCAGCAGTGATTTAATACTACTAGCGGGGGTTACAGATACGCAGTATTTT. Protein product: CASSDLILLAGVTDTQYF.

This clone occurred a few times. The chain employs TRBV4-1 and TRBJ2-1; D gene uncertain. The germline V gene has CDR1 MGHRA and CDR2 YSYEKL. CDR3 length: 14 amino acids. V lost 1 base, J lost 1 base, and 5 bases lay in between. CDR3 residues: CASSQGSSYNEQFF. DNA for the CDR3: TGCGCCAGCAGCCAAGGGAGTTCCTACAATGAGCAGTTCTTC.

CDR3 sequence reads: CASTNLYNEQFF. The CDR3 nucleotides read TGTGCCAGCACCAACCTATACAATGAGCAGTTCTTC. This sequence joins TRBV6-5 and TRBJ2-1; no clear D. This CDR3 has 12 residues. Germline loops: CDR1 MNHEY, CDR2 SVGAGI. V shed 7 bases and J shed 4 bases, with 8 bases lying between them.

This clone was detected once. The V and J genes are TRBV12-5 and TRBJ2-5; D uncertain. The CDR3 sequence is 15 residues long. Trimming took 0 bases from V and 5 from J, leaving 13 bases between them. Germline assignment: CDR1 LGHNT and CDR2 FRNRAP. In DNA form, the CDR3 reads TGTGCTAGTGGTTTGGTGGCAGTCTGGAGCGAGACCCAGTACTTC. This codes for CASGLVAVWSETQYF.

The chain is built from TRBV19 and TRBJ1-5; 10 bases line up with TRBD1. Germline CDR1 and CDR2: LNHDA and SQIVND (reference sequence). V was clipped by 4 bases and J by 5 bases; unmatched bases: 5. This CDR3 contains 15 residues. CDR3 nucleotide sequence: TGTGCCAGTAGTACGGGACAGGGGTATGATCAGCCCCAGCATTTT. It is translated as CASSTGQGYDQPQHF.

V usage is TRBV19 and J usage is TRBJ2-7; weak D call: TRBD1 (6 bases). In germline, CDR1 is LNHDA, CDR2 SQIVND (reference sequence). V was cut by 1 base and J by 2 bases, with 9 bases left in between. CDR3 length equals 14 residues. The CDR3 protein is CASSIARGPYEQYF. The CDR3 bases are TGTGCCAGTAGTATAGCCAGGGGACCCTACGAGCAGTACTTC.

The chain uses TRBV18 and TRBJ2-2; TRBD2 agrees at 11 bases. Germline assignment: CDR1 KGHSH and CDR2 LQKENI. The CDR3 has 16 amino acids. V shed 0 bases and J 5 bases; nucleotides not matched to a gene: 2. CDR3 sequence: CASSPPGLAVTGELFF. In DNA form, the CDR3 reads TGTGCCAGCTCACCACCGGGACTAGCGGTTACCGGGGAGCTGTTTTTT.

This clone was found a few times. The same CDR3 arises from other DNA sequences in this sample as well. The gene calls are TRBV5-1 and TRBJ1-6; TRBD1 matches 8 bases. Germline trimming cut 1 base from V and 5 bases from J; bases unmatched to any gene: 2. CDR3 length: 15 amino acids. Germline values: CDR1 SGHRS, CDR2 YFSETQ. The CDR3 region is CASSLRTGNNSPLHF. In nucleotides, the CDR3 is TGCGCCAGCAGCTTGAGGACAGGGAATAATTCACCCCTCCACTTT.

The sample holds one count of this clone. V is TRBV28 and J is TRBJ1-1, with D uncertain. This CDR3 has 14 amino acids. Germline CDR1 MDHEN, CDR2 SYDVKM. V was clipped by 5 bases and J by 1 base, with 11 bases between them. The CDR3 DNA reads TGTGCCAGCAGTCCTAGTCTGGGGAACACTGAAGCTTTCTTT. Amino acids: CASSPSLGNTEAFF.

V and J are TRBV5-1 and TRBJ2-3, with 12 nucleotides matching TRBD2. CDR3 size: 17 residues. Germline CDR1 SGHRS, CDR2 YFSETQ. The V segment lost 2 bases and the J segment 3 bases; nucleotides outside the gene matches: 7. CDR3 DNA: TGCGCCAGCAGCTTAAATCCGACTAGCGGGGGTACAGATACGCAGTATTTT. Encoded protein: CASSLNPTSGGTDTQYF.

The chain couples TRBV11-2 to TRBJ2-2, with TRBD1 matching over 10 bases. The CDR3 runs to 16 residues. With V trimmed by 6 bases and J by 1 base, 5 bases remained unmatched. Germline V gives CDR1 SGHAT, CDR2 FQNNGV. CDR3 amino acids: CASSLTGGWNTGELFF. DNA for the CDR3: TGTGCCAGCAGTCTGACAGGGGGCTGGAACACCGGGGAGCTGTTTTTT. Complete variable domain (other parts from reference TRBV11-2 and TRBJ2-2): EAGVAQSPRYKIIEKRQSVAFWCNPISGHATLYWYQQILGQGPKLLIQFQNNGVVDDSQLPKDRFSAERLKGVDSTLKIQPAKLEDSAVYLCASSLTGGWNTGELFFGEGSRLTVL.